This T cell receptor beta chain was recovered during a study of blood T cells in healthy people across ages. This CDR3 has 19 amino acids. Germline assignment: CDR1 MNHEY and CDR2 SVGAGI. Trimming pared 6 bases from V and 0 bases from J, leaving 21 bases between. A J-beta primer mix and a sample-barcoded 5' primer were used in a second PCR of roughly 7 to 12 cycles. MiXCR was run by TCRdb on the 5' RACE reads, yielding one entry per CDR3 protein. This sample has around 820,000 distinct CDR3 sequences, with around 25% found just once. The same specimen was also included in a second study, on T cells of mothers and their children.

The TCR was taken from a boy between 10 and 17 years old in good health. The chain links TRBV6-5 to TRBJ2-6; D is possibly TRBD1 or TRBD2 (5 bases each). Sequenced: blood. CDR3 in DNA: TGTGCCAGCAGCTCCTCCGGGACGGCGCGAATCTCTGGGGCCAACGTCCTGACTTTC. Translating it yields CASSSSGTARISGANVLTF.